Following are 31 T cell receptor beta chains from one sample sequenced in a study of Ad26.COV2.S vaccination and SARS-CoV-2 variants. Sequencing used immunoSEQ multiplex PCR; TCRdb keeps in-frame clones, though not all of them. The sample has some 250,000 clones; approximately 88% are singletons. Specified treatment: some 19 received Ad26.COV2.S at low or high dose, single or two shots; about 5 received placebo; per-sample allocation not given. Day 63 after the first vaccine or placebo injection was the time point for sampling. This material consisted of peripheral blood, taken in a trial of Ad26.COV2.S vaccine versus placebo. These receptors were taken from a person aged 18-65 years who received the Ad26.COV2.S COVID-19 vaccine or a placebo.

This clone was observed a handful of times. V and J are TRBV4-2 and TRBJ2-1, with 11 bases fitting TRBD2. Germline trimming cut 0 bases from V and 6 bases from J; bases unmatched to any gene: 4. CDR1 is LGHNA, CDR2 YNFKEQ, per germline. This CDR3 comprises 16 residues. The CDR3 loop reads CASSQDLAGGRNEQFF. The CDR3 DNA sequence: TGTGCCAGCAGCCAAGATTTAGCGGGGGGGCGCAATGAGCAGTTCTTC.

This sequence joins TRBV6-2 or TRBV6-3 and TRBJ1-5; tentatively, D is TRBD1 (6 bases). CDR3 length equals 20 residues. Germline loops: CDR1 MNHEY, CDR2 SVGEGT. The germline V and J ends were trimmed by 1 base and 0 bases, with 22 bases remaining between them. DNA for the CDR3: TGTGCCAGCAGTTACTTGGGCGACAGGCCTGGGACTTATAGCAATCAGCCCCAGCATTTT. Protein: CASSYLGDRPGTYSNQPQHF.

DNA of the CDR3: TGTGCCAGCAGTTACCGACCGACAGGGGACGAGCAGTACTTC. Protein sequence: CASSYRPTGDEQYF. The chain combines TRBV6-5 with TRBJ2-7; 8 bases match TRBD1. The ends lost 2 bases at V and 5 bases at J; junction bases unmatched: 5. From germline, CDR1 is MNHEY and CDR2 SVGAGI. This CDR3 is 14 amino acids long.

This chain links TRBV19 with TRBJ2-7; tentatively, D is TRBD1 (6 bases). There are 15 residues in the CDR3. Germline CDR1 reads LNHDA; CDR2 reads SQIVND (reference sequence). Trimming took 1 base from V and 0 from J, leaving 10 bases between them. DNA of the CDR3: TGTGCCAGTAGTATAGCGGGGACACTCTCCTACGAGCAGTACTTC. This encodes CASSIAGTLSYEQYF.

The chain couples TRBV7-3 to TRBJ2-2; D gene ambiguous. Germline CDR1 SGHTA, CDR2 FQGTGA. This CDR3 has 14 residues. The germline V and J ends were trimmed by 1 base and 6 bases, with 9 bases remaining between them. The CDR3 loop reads CASSLILAAGELFF. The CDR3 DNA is TGTGCCAGCAGCTTAATCTTGGCGGCCGGGGAGCTGTTTTTT.

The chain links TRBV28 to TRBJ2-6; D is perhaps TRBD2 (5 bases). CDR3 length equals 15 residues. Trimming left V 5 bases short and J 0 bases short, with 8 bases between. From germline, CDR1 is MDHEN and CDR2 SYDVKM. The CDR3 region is CASSRRGSGANVLTF. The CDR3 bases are TGTGCCAGCAGTAGACGGGGCTCTGGGGCCAACGTCCTGACTTTC.

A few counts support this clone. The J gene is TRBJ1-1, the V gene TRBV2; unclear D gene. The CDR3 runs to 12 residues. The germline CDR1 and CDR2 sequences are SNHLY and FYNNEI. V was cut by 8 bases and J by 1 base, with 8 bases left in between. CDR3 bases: TGTGCCAGCCAAGGTGAGAACACTGAAGCTTTCTTT. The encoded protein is CASQGENTEAFF.

CDR3 coding DNA: TGTGCCAGCACGCCCAGCGCACCTAACTATGGCTACACCTTC. This sequence encodes CASTPSAPNYGYTF. This chain uses TRBV27 with TRBJ1-2; D gene unclear. The germline V gene encodes CDR1 MNHEY and CDR2 SMNVEV (reference sequence). V was shortened by 7 bases and J by 0 bases, with 12 bases between the two germline ends. The CDR3 sequence is 14 residues long.

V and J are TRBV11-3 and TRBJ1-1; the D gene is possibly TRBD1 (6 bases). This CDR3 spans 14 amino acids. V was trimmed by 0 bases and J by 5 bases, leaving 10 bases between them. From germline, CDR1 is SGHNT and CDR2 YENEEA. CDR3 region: CASSLEGAGTEAFF. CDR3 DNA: TGTGCCAGCAGCTTAGAGGGGGCTGGAACTGAAGCTTTCTTT.

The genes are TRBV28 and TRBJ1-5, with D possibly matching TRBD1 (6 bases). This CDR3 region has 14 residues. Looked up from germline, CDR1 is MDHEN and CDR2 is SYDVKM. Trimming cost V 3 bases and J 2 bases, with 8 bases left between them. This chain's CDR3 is CASSFRQGNQPQHF. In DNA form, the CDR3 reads TGTGCCAGCAGTTTCCGACAGGGCAATCAGCCCCAGCATTTT. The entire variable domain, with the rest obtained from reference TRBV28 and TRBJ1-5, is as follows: DVKVTQSSRYLVKRTGEKVFLECVQDMDHENMFWYRQDPGLGLRLIYFSYDVKMKEKGDIPEGYSVSREKKERFSLILESASTNQTSMYLCASSFRQGNQPQHFGDGTRLSIL.

The CDR3 nucleotides are TGTGCCTGGAGTGCGGGACGGAAAAAAGAGACCCAGTACTTC. Translated: CAWSAGRKKETQYF. The chain carries TRBV30 and TRBJ2-5; possibly TRBD1 or TRBD2 for D (5 bases each). CDR1 and CDR2 (germline): GTSNPN, SVGIG (reference sequence). Between the trimmed V and J ends, which lost 1 base and 3 bases, there was a span of 12 bases. The CDR3 has 14 residues.

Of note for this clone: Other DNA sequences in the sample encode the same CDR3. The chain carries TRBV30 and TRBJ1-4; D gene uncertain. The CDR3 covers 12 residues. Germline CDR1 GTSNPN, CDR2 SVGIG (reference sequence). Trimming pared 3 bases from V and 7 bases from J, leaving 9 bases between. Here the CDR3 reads CAWSTGSEKLFF. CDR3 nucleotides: TGTGCCTGGAGCACGGGTAGTGAAAAACTGTTTTTT.

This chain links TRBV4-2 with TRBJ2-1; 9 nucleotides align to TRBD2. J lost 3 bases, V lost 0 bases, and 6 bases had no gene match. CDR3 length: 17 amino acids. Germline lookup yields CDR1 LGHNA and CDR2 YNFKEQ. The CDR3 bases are TGTGCCAGCAGCCAAGATGTCAGCGGGAGGTTCTACAATGAGCAGTTCTTC. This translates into CASSQDVSGRFYNEQFF.

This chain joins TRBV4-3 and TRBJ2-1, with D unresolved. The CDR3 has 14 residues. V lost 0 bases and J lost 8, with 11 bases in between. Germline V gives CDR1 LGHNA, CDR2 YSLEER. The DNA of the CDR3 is TGCGCCAGCAGCCAAGATCCGGGTTGGGATGAGCAGTTCTTC. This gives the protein CASSQDPGWDEQFF.

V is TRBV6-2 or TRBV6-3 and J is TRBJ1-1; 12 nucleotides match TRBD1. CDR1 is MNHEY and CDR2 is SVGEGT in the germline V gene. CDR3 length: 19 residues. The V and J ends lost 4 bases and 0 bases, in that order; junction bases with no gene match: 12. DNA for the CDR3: TGTGCCAGCAGTTGCCTAGTCGGGACAGGGGGCGGCGTGAACACTGAAGCTTTCTTT. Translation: CASSCLVGTGGGVNTEAFF.

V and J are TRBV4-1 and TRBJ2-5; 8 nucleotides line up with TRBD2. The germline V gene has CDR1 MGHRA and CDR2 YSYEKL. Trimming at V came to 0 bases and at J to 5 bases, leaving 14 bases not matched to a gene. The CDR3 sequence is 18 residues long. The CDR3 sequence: CASSQDLGLGSKEETQYF. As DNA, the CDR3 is TGCGCCAGCAGCCAAGATTTGGGACTAGGCTCCAAGGAGGAGACCCAGTACTTC.

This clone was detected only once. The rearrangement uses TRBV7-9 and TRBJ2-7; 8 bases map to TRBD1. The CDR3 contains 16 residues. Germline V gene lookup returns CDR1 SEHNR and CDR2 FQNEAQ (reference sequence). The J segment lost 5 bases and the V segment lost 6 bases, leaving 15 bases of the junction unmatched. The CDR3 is CASSAVRWQGADEQYF. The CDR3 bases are TGTGCCAGCAGTGCCGTGCGGTGGCAGGGGGCGGACGAGCAGTACTTC.

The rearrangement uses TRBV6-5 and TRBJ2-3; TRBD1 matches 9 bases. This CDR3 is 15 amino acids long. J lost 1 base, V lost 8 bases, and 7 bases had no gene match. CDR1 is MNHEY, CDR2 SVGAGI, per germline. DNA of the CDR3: TGTGCCAGCGGACAGGACAGGGGCCGCACAGATACGCAGTATTTT. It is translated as CASGQDRGRTDTQYF.

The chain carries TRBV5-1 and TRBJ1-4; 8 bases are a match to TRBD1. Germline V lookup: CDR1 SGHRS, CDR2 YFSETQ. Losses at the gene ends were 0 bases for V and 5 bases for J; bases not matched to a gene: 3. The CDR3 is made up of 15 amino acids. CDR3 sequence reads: CASSLARTGNEKLFF. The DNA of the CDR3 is TGCGCCAGCAGCTTGGCACGGACAGGGAATGAAAAACTGTTTTTT.

The CDR3 loop is CASSKGGQETQYF. DNA of the CDR3: TGTGCCAGCAGCAAGGGCGGCCAAGAGACCCAGTACTTC. The chain joins TRBV13 to TRBJ2-5; D is ambiguous. V was cut by 5 bases and J by 1 base, with 8 bases left in between. Per germline, CDR1 PRHDT and CDR2 FYEKMQ (reference sequence). This CDR3 has 13 amino acids.

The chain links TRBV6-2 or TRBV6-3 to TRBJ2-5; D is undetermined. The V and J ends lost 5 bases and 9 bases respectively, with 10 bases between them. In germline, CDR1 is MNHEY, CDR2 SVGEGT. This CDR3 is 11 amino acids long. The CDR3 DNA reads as TGTGCCAGCAGTCCCGCTATAGCCCAGTACTTC. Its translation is CASSPAIAQYF.

The CDR3 DNA follows: TGTGCCAGTAGTCGGGACATGACTAGCACAGATACGCAGTATTTT. It is translated as CASSRDMTSTDTQYF. V is TRBV19 and J is TRBJ2-3; D possibly corresponds to TRBD1 (6 bases). CDR3 size: 15 residues. Trimming shortened V by 5 bases and J by 0 bases, and 12 bases separated the two germline ends. Per the germline V gene, CDR1 is LNHDA and CDR2 is SQIVND (reference sequence). The variable domain in full, completed from reference TRBV19 and TRBJ2-3, reads DGGITQSPKYLFRKEGQNVTLSCEQNLNHDAMYWYRQDPGQGLRLIYYSQIVNDFQKGDIAEGYSVSREKKESFPLTVTSAQKNPTAFYLCASSRDMTSTDTQYFGPGTRLTVL.

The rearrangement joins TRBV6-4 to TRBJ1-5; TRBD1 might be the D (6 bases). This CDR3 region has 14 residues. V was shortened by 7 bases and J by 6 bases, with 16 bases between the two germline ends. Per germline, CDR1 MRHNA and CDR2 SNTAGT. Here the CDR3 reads CASKGGRMGQPQHF. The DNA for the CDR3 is TGTGCCAGCAAGGGGGGGCGAATGGGTCAGCCCCAGCATTTT.

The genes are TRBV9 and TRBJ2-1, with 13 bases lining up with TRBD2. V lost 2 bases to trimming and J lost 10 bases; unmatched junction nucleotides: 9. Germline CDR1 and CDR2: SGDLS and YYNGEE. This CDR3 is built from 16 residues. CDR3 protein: CASSVTPGLAGPEQFF. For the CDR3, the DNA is TGTGCCAGCAGCGTGACACCGGGACTAGCGGGGCCAGAGCAGTTCTTC.

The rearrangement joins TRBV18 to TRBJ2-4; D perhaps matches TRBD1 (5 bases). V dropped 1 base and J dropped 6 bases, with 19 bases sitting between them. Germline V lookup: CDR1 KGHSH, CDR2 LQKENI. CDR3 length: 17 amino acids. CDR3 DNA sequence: TGTGCCAGCTCACCACGTGACAGCGTTTTGGGTATAAACATTCAGTACTTC. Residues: CASSPRDSVLGINIQYF. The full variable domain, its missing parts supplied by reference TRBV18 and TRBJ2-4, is NAGVMQNPRHLVRRRGQEARLRCSPMKGHSHVYWYRQLPEEGLKFMVYLQKENIIDESGMPKERFSAEFPKEGPSILRIQQVVRGDSAAYFCASSPRDSVLGINIQYFGAGTRLSVL.

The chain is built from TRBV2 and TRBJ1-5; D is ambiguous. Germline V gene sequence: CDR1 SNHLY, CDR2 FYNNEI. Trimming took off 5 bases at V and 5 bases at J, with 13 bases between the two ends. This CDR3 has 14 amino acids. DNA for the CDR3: TGTGCCAGCAGTCTACCAGGACTGGATCAGCCCCAGCATTTT. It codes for CASSLPGLDQPQHF.

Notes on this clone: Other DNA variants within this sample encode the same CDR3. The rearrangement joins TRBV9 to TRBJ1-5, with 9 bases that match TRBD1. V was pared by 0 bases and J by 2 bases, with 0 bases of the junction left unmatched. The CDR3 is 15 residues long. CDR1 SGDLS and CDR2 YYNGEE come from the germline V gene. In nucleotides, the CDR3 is TGTGCCAGCAGCGTAGGACAGGGGGGCAATCAGCCCCAGCATTTT. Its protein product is CASSVGQGGNQPQHF. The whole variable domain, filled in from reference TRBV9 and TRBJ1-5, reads DSGVTQTPKHLITATGQRVTLRCSPRSGDLSVYWYQQSLDQGLQFLIQYYNGEERAKGNILERFSAQQFPDLHSELNLSSLELGDSALYFCASSVGQGGNQPQHFGDGTRLSIL.

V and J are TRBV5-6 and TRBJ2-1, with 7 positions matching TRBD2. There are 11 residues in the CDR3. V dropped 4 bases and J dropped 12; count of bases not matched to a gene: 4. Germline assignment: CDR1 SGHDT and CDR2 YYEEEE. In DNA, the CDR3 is TGTGCCAGCAGCGCTGGGAGGGCGCAGTTCTTC. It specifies CASSAGRAQFF. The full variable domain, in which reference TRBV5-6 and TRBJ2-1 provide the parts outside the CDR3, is DAGVTQSPTHLIKTRGQQVTLRCSPKSGHDTVSWYQQALGQGPQFIFQYYEEEERQRGNFPDRFSGHQFPNYSSELNVNALLLGDSALYLCASSAGRAQFFGPGTRLTVL.

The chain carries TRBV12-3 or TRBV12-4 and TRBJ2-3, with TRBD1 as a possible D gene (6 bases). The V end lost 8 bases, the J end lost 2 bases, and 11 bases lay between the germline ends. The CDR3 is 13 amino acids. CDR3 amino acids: CASADRYTDTQYF. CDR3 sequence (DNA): TGTGCCAGCGCCGACAGGTACACAGATACGCAGTATTTT.

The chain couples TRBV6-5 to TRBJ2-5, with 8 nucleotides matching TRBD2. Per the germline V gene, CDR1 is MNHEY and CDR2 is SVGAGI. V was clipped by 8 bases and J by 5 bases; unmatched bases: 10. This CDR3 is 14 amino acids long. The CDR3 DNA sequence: TGTGCCAGCCGGGGGACGGGGGGGCCGGAGACCCAGTACTTC. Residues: CASRGTGGPETQYF.

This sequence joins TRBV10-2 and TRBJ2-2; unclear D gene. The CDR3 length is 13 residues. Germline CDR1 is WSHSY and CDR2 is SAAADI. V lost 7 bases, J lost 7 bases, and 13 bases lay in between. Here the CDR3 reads CASTPAVVGELFF. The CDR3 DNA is TGCGCCAGCACCCCCGCGGTGGTCGGGGAGCTGTTTTTT.